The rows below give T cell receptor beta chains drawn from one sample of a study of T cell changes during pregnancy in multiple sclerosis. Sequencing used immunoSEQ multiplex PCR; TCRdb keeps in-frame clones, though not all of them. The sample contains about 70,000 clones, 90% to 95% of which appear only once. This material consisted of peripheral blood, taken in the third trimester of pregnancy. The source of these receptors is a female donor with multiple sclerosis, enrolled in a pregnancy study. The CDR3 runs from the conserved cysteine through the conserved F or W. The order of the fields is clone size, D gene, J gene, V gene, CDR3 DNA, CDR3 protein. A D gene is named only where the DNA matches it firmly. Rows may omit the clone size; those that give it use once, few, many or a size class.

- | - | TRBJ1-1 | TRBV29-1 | TGCAGCGTTAACCCAGGGAAGGGCACTGAAGCTTTCTTT | CSVNPGKGTEAFF
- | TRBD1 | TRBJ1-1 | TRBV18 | TGTGCCAGCTCACCGGGGACAGTGACTGAAGCTTTCTTT | CASSPGTVTEAFF
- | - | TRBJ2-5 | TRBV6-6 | TGTGCCAGCAGCCCGGACACATTTCAAGAGACCCAGTACTTC | CASSPDTFQETQYF
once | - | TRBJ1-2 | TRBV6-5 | TGTGCTTCAGGGCCTAACTATGGCTACACCTTC | CASGPNYGYTF
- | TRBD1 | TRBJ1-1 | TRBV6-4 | TGTGCCAGCAGTGAGGGACGGGACAGGGGGCGGGATGAAGCTTTCTTT | CASSEGRDRGRDEAFF
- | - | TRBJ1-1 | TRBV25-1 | TGTGCCAGCAGTGATTTTTCTGTGAACACTGAAGCTTTCTTT | CASSDFSVNTEAFF
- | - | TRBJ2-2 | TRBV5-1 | TGCGCCAGCAGCTTTGACGGGAAAACCGGGGAGCTGTTTTTT | CASSFDGKTGELFF
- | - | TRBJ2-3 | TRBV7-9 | TGTGCCAGCTTATTAAGCGGCAGCGACACAGATACGCAGTATTTT | CASLLSGSDTDTQYF
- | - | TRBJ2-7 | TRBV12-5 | TGTGCTAGTGGTCTCAGACAGGCGTCCTCCTACGAGCAGTACTTC | CASGLRQASSYEQYF
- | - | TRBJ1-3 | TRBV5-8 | TGTGCCAGCAGCTTAACACCTCTAAACACCATATATTTT | CASSLTPLNTIYF
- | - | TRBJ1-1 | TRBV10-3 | TGTGCCATCAGTGAGCGTCTGAACACTGAAGCTTTCTTT | CAISERLNTEAFF
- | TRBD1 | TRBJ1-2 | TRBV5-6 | TGTGCCAGCAGCTCACAACGAGACAGGGGTTGGTATGGCTACACCTTC | CASSSQRDRGWYGYTF
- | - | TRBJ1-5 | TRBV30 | TGTGCCTGGGCAGAGGTTCGAAATCAGCCCCAGCATTTT | CAWAEVRNQPQHF
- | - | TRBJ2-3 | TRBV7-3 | TGTGCCAGCAGCTTCCAGAGCACAGATACGCAGTATTTT | CASSFQSTDTQYF
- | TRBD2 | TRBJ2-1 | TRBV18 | TGTGCCAGCTCATCCCCCGGACTAGCAGGCAATGAGCAGTTCTTC | CASSSPGLAGNEQFF
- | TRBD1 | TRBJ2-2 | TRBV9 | TGTGCCAGCAGCAGCCGGGACAGGGACTTCGGGGAGCTGTTTTTT | CASSSRDRDFGELFF
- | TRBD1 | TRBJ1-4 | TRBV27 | TGTGCCAGCAGTTTAATGCCCTGGACAGGGGGCTTTAGTAATGAAAAACTGTTTTTT | CASSLMPWTGGFSNEKLFF
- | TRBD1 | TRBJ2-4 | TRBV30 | TGTGCCTGGAGTGTTCTTCAGGGGGCTGCCAAAAACATTCAGTACTTC | CAWSVLQGAAKNIQYF
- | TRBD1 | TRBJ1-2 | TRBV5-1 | TGCGCCACCGCGACAGGGATTGACTATGGCTACACCTTC | CATATGIDYGYTF
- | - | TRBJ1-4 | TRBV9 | TGTGCCAGCAGTAGTCGAAAGGAGGCTAATGAAAAACTGTTTTTT | CASSSRKEANEKLFF
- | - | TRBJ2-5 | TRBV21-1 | TGTGCCAGCCCCTTAAGAGGGGAGACCCAGTACTTC | CASPLRGETQYF
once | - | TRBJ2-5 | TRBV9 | TGTGCCAGCAGCCCCCCGGGGTTCGGAGAGACCCAGTACTTC | CASSPPGFGETQYF
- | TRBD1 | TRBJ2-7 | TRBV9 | TGTGCCAGCAGCGCGACAGGGGCCTACGAGCAGTACTTC | CASSATGAYEQYF
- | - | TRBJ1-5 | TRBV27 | TGTGCCAGCAGTTTCCCCGATCAGCCCCAGCATTTT | CASSFPDQPQHF
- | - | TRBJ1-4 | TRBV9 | TGTGCCAGCAGCGTAGGAGGGAATGAAAAACTGTTTTTT | CASSVGGNEKLFF
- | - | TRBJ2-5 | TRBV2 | TGTGCCAGCAGCCGGCGGACCCGGGATCAAGAGACCCAGTACTTC | CASSRRTRDQETQYF
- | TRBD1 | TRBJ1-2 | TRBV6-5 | TGTGCCAGCACGCGGGCCGGGACAGGAGACTATGGCTACACCTTC | CASTRAGTGDYGYTF
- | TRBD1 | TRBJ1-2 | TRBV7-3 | TGTGCCAGCAGCCCGAGTCCCGGGACAGGGGTCTATGGCTACACCTTC | CASSPSPGTGVYGYTF
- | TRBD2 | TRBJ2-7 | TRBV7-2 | TGTGCCAGCAGGCTAGCGGGGGTGGGAGAGCAGTACTTC | CASRLAGVGEQYF
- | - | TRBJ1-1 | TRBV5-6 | TGTGCCAGCAGCTTGGCGGGGGGGTCCGCTTTCACTGAAGCTTTCTTT | CASSLAGGSAFTEAFF
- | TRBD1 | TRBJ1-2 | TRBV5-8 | TGTGCCAGCAGCTTCCGGACAGGGTGGGATAACTATGGCTACACCTTC | CASSFRTGWDNYGYTF
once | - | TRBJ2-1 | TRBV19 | TGTGCCAGTAGAACAGGAGACTCCTACAATGAGCAGTTCTTC | CASRTGDSYNEQFF
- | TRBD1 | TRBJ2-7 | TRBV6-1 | TGTGCCAGCAGCGACCCGGGACAGGAACGTTACGAGCAGTACTTC | CASSDPGQERYEQYF
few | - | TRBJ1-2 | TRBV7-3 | TGTGCCAGCAGCTCCGATTCAGGTCGACCCTATGGCTACACCTTC | CASSSDSGRPYGYTF
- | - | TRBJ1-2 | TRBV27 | TGTGCCAGCAGGACACCGGGGGATAACTATGGCTACACCTTC | CASRTPGDNYGYTF
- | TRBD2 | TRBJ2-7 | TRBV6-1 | TGTGCCAGCAGTGTACTAGCGGGTCCCTACGAGCAGTACTTC | CASSVLAGPYEQYF
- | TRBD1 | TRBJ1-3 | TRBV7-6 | TGTGCCAGCAGCCTTGACAGGGCTGGAAACACCATATATTTT | CASSLDRAGNTIYF
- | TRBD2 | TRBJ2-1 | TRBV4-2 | TGTGCCAGCAGCGGGCAGCGGGGGGCCAACAATGAGCAGTTCTTC | CASSGQRGANNEQFF
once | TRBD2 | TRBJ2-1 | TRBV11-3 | TGTGCCAGCAGCTTAGATCTCTCTAGCGGCTACAATGAGCAGTTCTTC | CASSLDLSSGYNEQFF